Included here is one T cell receptor beta chain sequence, with context. CDR3 size: 16 residues. Germline CDR1 is SGDLS and CDR2 is YYNGEE. Trimming took off 0 bases at V and 1 base at J, with 13 bases between the two ends. As originally analysed: It was from reference gene primer amplification that nucleated cell counts were estimated. Assay used: immunoSEQ multiplex PCR; TCRdb lists only in-frame clones, some missing. V, J and clone size derive from that table, while D and trimming were established from the DNA sequence. The sample shows roughly 37,000 clones, roughly 78% of them seen only once. This sample was taken from a study of blood T cell repertoires in COVID-19. On the study more broadly: Samples taken during acute and convalescent COVID-19 were collected in the United States, Italy and Spain.

Sequences were obtained from peripheral blood. The origin of this receptor is a man aged 60 to 69 with acute or convalescent COVID-19. The rearrangement links TRBV9 to TRBJ1-2, with D perhaps matching TRBD1 (6 bases). In nucleotides, the CDR3 is TGTGCCAGCAGCGTAGGGGCGGGGGCCGGTAACTATGGCTACACCTTC. It codes for CASSVGAGAGNYGYTF.